This passage covers 21 T cell receptor beta chains from one sample sequenced in a study of OX40 agonist ivuxolimab in advanced cancers. Data came from immunoSEQ multiplex PCR; TCRdb stores just in-frame clones and leaves some out. The sample has 20,000 to 30,000 clones, approximately 85% seen once. The specimen was CD4+ or CD8+ T cells sorted from blood, collected in a trial of the OX40 agonist ivuxolimab. The receptors come from an adult with an advanced solid tumor such as melanoma, head and neck, liver or kidney cancer.

CDR3 coding DNA: TGTGCCAGCAGCCCCGAGGACAGGGGGCCAGATACGCAGTATTTT. Translating it yields CASSPEDRGPDTQYF. This chain connects TRBV11-3 to TRBJ2-3; 11 bases agree with TRBD1. V gave up 5 bases and J gave up 4 bases; unmatched junction bases: 5. The CDR3 spans 15 residues. The germline CDR1 and CDR2 sequences are SGHNT and YENEEA.

The chain links TRBV6-6 to TRBJ2-2, with D uncertain. The germline V gene has CDR1 MNHNY and CDR2 SVGAGI (reference sequence). V shed 10 bases and J shed 0 bases, with 12 bases lying between them. This CDR3 comprises 14 residues. Here the CDR3 reads CATRANSNTGELFF. The CDR3 nucleotides read TGTGCCACCCGCGCAAATTCGAACACCGGGGAGCTGTTTTTT.

The rearrangement uses TRBV30 and TRBJ1-5, with D unresolved. The V and J ends lost 2 bases and 4 bases respectively, with 9 bases between them. Germline values: CDR1 GTSNPN, CDR2 SVGIG (reference sequence). The CDR3 has 13 residues. The CDR3 spells CAWSPDRNQPQHF. Written as DNA, the CDR3 is TGTGCCTGGAGTCCTGACCGGAATCAGCCCCAGCATTTT.

V is TRBV25-1 and J is TRBJ1-1, with 7 bases identical to TRBD1. CDR3 length equals 16 residues. Losses at the gene ends were 3 bases for V and 0 bases for J; bases not matched to a gene: 7. Germline values: CDR1 MGHDK, CDR2 SYGVNS. The CDR3 DNA reads as TGTGCCAGCAGTGACTCCAGGGGGGTGTTGAACACTGAAGCTTTCTTT. This codes for CASSDSRGVLNTEAFF.

The V gene is TRBV6-5, the J gene TRBJ1-2, with a possible D match to TRBD1 (5 bases). This CDR3 contains 11 residues. Trimming stripped 6 bases from V and 6 bases from J, with 8 bases between. Germline-derived CDR1 and CDR2 are MNHEY and SVGAGI. In DNA form, the CDR3 reads TGTGCCAGCAGCCAGGGTAATGGCTACACCTTC. As protein: CASSQGNGYTF.

This chain connects TRBV11-3 to TRBJ2-1; tentative D call: TRBD1 (6 bases). The CDR3 runs 16 residues. Trimming stripped 5 bases from V and 0 bases from J, with 14 bases between. The germline CDR1 and CDR2 sequences are SGHNT and YENEEA. The DNA for the CDR3 is TGTGCCAGCAGCGGATGGGACAATAACTCCTACAATGAGCAGTTCTTC. Its protein is CASSGWDNNSYNEQFF.

J is TRBJ2-7 and V is TRBV7-6; D gene ambiguous. This CDR3 spans 14 amino acids. Germline-derived CDR1 and CDR2 are SGHVS and FNYEAQ. V lost 5 bases and J 0 bases, leaving 11 bases between the germline ends. CDR3 amino acids: CASSADASSYEQYF. The CDR3 bases are TGTGCCAGCAGCGCCGACGCAAGCTCCTACGAGCAGTACTTC.

This clone was seen a single time. The chain combines TRBV13 with TRBJ1-6, with 10 bases matching TRBD1. CDR3 length equals 16 residues. With V trimmed by 5 bases and J by 7 bases, 8 bases remained unmatched. The germline V gene has CDR1 PRHDT and CDR2 FYEKMQ (reference sequence). As DNA, the CDR3 is TGTGCCAGCAGCGGCGAAGGGACAGGGGTAAATTCACCCCTCCACTTT. Translating it yields CASSGEGTGVNSPLHF.

The rearrangement joins TRBV11-3 to TRBJ2-5; tentative D call: TRBD1 (6 bases). This CDR3 has 14 residues. Trimming took 4 bases from V and 4 from J, leaving 13 bases between them. Germline-derived CDR1 and CDR2 are SGHNT and YENEEA. The CDR3 region is CASSSDTGRETQYF. In DNA, the CDR3 is TGTGCCAGCAGCTCCGATACAGGGAGAGAGACCCAGTACTTC.

The chain combines TRBV11-1 with TRBJ1-6, with a weak D call TRBD1 (6 bases). The V end was cut by 1 base, the J end by 5 bases, with 21 bases between. Germline lookup yields CDR1 SGHAT and CDR2 FQDESV (reference sequence). The CDR3 covers 19 residues. This CDR3 is CASSLEKKDGQINNSPLHF. In nucleotides, the CDR3 is TGTGCCAGCAGCTTAGAGAAGAAGGACGGACAGATAAATAATTCACCCCTCCACTTT.

The rearrangement links TRBV2 to TRBJ2-4, with D unclear. CDR3 size: 15 residues. Per the germline V gene, CDR1 is SNHLY and CDR2 is FYNNEI. The germline V and J ends were trimmed by 2 bases and 1 base, with 9 bases remaining between them. The CDR3 coding sequence is TGTGCCAGCAGTGAAAGGAGTGTCGCCAAAAACATTCAGTACTTC. Translating gives CASSERSVAKNIQYF.

The chain employs TRBV5-1 and TRBJ2-5; TRBD2 is a possible D gene (5 bases). The CDR3 is made up of 14 amino acids. V was trimmed by 2 bases and J by 4 bases, leaving 12 bases between them. Germline CDR1 reads SGHRS; CDR2 reads YFSETQ. CDR3 loop: CASSLQRDGETQYF. The CDR3 DNA reads as TGCGCCAGCAGCTTACAACGGGATGGAGAGACCCAGTACTTC.

CDR3 bases: TGTGCCAGCAGCTCGACAGGGGGCATCTACGAGCAGTACTTC. Translating gives CASSSTGGIYEQYF. The chain uses TRBV11-3 and TRBJ2-7; 10 bases line up with TRBD1. Looked up from germline, CDR1 is SGHNT and CDR2 is YENEEA. The length of the CDR3 is 14 residues. Trimming at V came to 4 bases and at J to 3 bases, leaving 3 bases not matched to a gene. The full variable domain, in which reference TRBV11-3 and TRBJ2-7 provide the parts outside the CDR3, is EAGVVQSPRYKIIEKKQPVAFWCNPISGHNTLYWYLQNLGQGPELLIRYENEEAVDDSQLPKDRFSAERLKGVDSTLKIQPAELGDSAVYLCASSSTGGIYEQYFGPGTRLTVT.

The gene calls are TRBV11-2 and TRBJ2-1; 8 bases match TRBD1. Germline CDR1 SGHAT, CDR2 FQNNGV. J was trimmed by 9 bases and V by 5 bases; bases with no gene match: 12. The CDR3 is 15 amino acids. The DNA for the CDR3 is TGTGCCAGCAGCGGCCCAACAGGGGGTATGGGTGAGCAGTTCTTC. This sequence encodes CASSGPTGGMGEQFF.

This rearrangement joins TRBV6-6 to TRBJ2-7; D uncertain. Germline CDR1 MNHNY, CDR2 SVGAGI (reference sequence). The germline V and J ends were trimmed by 2 bases and 0 bases, with 8 bases remaining between them. The CDR3 totals 14 residues. CDR3 nucleotide sequence: TGTGCCAGCAGTTACGACCCGAGCTCCTACGAGCAGTACTTC. It specifies CASSYDPSSYEQYF.

The chain carries TRBV18 and TRBJ2-7; perhaps TRBD2 as D (5 bases). CDR1 and CDR2 from the germline V gene are KGHSH and LQKENI. This CDR3 contains 14 residues. Deletions cut 6 bases from V and 5 bases from J, with 17 bases between. The chain's CDR3 is CASSLVGEFNEQYF. The CDR3 nucleotides read TGTGCCAGCTCTCTAGTCGGGGAGTTCAACGAGCAGTACTTC.

The chain joins TRBV2 to TRBJ1-3; D is ambiguous. Trimming pared 3 bases from V and 2 bases from J, leaving 14 bases between. The CDR3 has 16 amino acids. Germline CDR1 reads SNHLY; CDR2 reads FYNNEI. CDR3 protein: CASSEWTPRAGNTIYF. CDR3 nucleotides: TGTGCCAGCAGTGAGTGGACCCCGAGGGCTGGAAACACCATATATTTT.

The V call is TRBV6-5, the J call TRBJ1-1; tentative D call: TRBD1 (5 bases). With 2 bases removed from V and 9 bases from J, the gap between germline ends came to 13 bases. CDR1 is MNHEY, CDR2 SVGAGI, per germline. The CDR3 spans 13 residues. CDR3 sequence reads: CASSYRDPRKAFF. CDR3 nucleotides: TGTGCCAGCAGTTACAGGGACCCTCGAAAAGCTTTCTTT.

The genes are TRBV4-1 and TRBJ2-2; unclear D gene. Trimming shortened V by 0 bases and J by 0 bases, and 8 bases separated the two germline ends. Germline lookup yields CDR1 MGHRA and CDR2 YSYEKL. The CDR3 sequence is 16 residues long. Here the CDR3 reads CASSQDEATNTGELFF. The CDR3, as DNA: TGCGCCAGCAGCCAAGATGAGGCCACGAACACCGGGGAGCTGTTTTTT.

The chain uses TRBV19 and TRBJ2-1; 8 bases are a match to TRBD2. The germline gives CDR1 LNHDA, CDR2 SQIVND (reference sequence). There are 14 residues in the CDR3. The J segment lost 9 bases and the V segment lost 5 bases, leaving 9 bases of the junction unmatched. This CDR3 is CASSGPGGLIEQFF. The CDR3 DNA reads TGTGCCAGTAGTGGACCGGGGGGGCTTATTGAGCAGTTCTTC. The whole variable domain, filled in from reference TRBV19 and TRBJ2-1, reads DGGITQSPKYLFRKEGQNVTLSCEQNLNHDAMYWYRQDPGQGLRLIYYSQIVNDFQKGDIAEGYSVSREKKESFPLTVTSAQKNPTAFYLCASSGPGGLIEQFFGPGTRLTVL.

The chain combines TRBV6-5 with TRBJ2-7, with 7 bases lining up with TRBD1. V gave up 4 bases and J gave up 2 bases; unmatched junction bases: 8. Germline-derived CDR1 and CDR2 are MNHEY and SVGAGI. The CDR3 is made up of 15 amino acids. This CDR3 reads CASSSSRDSTYEQYF. CDR3 DNA sequence: TGTGCCAGCAGTTCCAGCCGGGACAGTACCTACGAGCAGTACTTC.